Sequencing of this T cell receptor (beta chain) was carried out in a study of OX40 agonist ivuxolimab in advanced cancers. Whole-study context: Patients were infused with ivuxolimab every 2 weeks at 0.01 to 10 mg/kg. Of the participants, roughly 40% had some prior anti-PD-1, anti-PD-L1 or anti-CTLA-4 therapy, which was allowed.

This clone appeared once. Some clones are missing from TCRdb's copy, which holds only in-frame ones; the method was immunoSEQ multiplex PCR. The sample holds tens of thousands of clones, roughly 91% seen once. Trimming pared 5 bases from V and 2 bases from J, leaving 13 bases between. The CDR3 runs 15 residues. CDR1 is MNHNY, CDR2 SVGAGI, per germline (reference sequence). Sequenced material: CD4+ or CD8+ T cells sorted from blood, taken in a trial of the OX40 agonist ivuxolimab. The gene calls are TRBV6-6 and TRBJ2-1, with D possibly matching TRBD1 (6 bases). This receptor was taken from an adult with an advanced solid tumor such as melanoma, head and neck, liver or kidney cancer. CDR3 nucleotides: TGTGCCAGCAGTCCACAGGGTATTCCCTACAATGAGCAGTTCTTC. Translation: CASSPQGIPYNEQFF.